The sequence of this T cell receptor beta chain was determined in a study of blood T cell repertoires in COVID-19. Study in general: Sample material is recorded as cDNA or gDNA derived from T cells, B-cell-depleted T cells, or PBMCs.

The ends were cut back, 4 bases at V and 5 bases at J, with 20 bases in the middle. From germline, CDR1 is GTSNPN and CDR2 SVGIG (reference sequence). The CDR3 contains 15 residues. How the authors handled the data: From reference gene primer amplification, estimates of nucleated cell counts were derived. Assay: immunoSEQ multiplex PCR; the TCRdb copy retains only in-frame clones and omits some. The V and J calls and clone size come from that table; D and trimming were worked out from the DNA. Altogether about 62,000 clones are present, 80% to 90% being singletons, with the ten largest covering about 18%. It was during active infection that Seattle patients were enrolled and then longitudinally followed.

The sequenced sample consisted of peripheral blood. The V and J genes are TRBV30 and TRBJ2-5; D not certain. This TCR derives from a woman in her sixties or seventies with COVID-19, enrolled during active disease. This CDR3 is CAWTLMGAVRETQYF. The CDR3 coding sequence is TGTGCCTGGACCCTAATGGGTGCGGTGAGGGAGACCCAGTACTTC.